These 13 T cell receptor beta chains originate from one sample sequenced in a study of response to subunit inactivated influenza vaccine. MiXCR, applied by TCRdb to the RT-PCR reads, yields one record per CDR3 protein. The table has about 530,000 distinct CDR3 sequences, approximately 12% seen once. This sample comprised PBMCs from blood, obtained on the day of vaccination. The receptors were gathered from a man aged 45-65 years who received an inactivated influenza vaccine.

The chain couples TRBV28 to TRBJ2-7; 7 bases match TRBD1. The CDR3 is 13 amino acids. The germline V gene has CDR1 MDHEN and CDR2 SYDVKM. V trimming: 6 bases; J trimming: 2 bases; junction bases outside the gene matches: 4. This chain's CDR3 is CASRMGQPYEQYF. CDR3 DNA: TGTGCCAGCAGAATGGGACAGCCCTACGAGCAGTACTTC.

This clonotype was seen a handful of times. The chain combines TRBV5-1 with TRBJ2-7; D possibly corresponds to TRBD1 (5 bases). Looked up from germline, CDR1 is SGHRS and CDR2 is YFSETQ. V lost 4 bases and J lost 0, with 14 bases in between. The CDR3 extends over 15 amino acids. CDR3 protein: CASSGLLGDSYEQYF. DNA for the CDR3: TGCGCCAGCAGCGGCTTATTAGGGGACTCCTACGAGCAGTACTTC.

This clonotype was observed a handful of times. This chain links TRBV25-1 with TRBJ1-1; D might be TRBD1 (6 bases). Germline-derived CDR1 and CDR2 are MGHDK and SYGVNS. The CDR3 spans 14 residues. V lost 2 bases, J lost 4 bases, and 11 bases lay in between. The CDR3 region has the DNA TGTGCCAGCAGTGAAACAGGGTATGGCACTGAAGCTTTCTTT. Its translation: CASSETGYGTEAFF. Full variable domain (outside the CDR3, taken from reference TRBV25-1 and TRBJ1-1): EADIYQTPRYLVIGTGKKITLECSQTMGHDKMYWYQQDPGMELHLIHYSYGVNSTEKGDLSSESTVSRIRTEHFPLTLESARPSHTSQYLCASSETGYGTEAFFGQGTRLTVV.

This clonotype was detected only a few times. The CDR3 loop is CSVAGQGNQPQHF. The CDR3 DNA reads as TGCAGCGTCGCGGGACAGGGGAATCAGCCCCAGCATTTT. This chain uses TRBV29-1 with TRBJ1-5, with TRBD1 matching 10 bases. Germline values: CDR1 SQVTM, CDR2 ANQGSEA. V trimming: 6 bases; J trimming: 4 bases; junction bases outside the gene matches: 3. This CDR3 comprises 13 residues.

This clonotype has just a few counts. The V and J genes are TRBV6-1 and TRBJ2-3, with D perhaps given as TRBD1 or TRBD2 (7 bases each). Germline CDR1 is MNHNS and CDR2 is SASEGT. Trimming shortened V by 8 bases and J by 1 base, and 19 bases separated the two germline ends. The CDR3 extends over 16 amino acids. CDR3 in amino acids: CASLPGGVRRTDTQYF. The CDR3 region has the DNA TGTGCCAGCCTCCCAGGGGGGGTTCGCCGCACAGATACGCAGTATTTT.

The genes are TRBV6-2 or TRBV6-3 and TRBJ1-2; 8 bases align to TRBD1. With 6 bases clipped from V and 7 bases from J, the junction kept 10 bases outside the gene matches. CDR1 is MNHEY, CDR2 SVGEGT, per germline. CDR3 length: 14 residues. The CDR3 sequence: CASRKTGESSGYTF. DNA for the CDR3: TGTGCCAGCAGAAAGACAGGGGAGAGCTCTGGCTACACCTTC.

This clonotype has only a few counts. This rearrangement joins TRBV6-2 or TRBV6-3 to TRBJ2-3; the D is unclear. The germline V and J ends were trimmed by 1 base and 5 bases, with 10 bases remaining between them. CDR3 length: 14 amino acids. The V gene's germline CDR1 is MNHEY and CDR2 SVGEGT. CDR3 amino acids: CASSYLRRRDTQYF. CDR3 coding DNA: TGTGCCAGCAGTTACTTACGGCGAAGAGATACGCAGTATTTT.

CDR3 DNA: TGTGCCAGCAGTTTATCCGCCCCGGGCACCGGGGAGCTGTTTTTT. This sequence encodes CASSLSAPGTGELFF. This chain joins TRBV28 and TRBJ2-2; D gene uncertain. V was trimmed by 1 base and J by 4 bases, leaving 10 bases between them. The CDR3 length is 15 residues. Looked up from germline, CDR1 is MDHEN and CDR2 is SYDVKM.

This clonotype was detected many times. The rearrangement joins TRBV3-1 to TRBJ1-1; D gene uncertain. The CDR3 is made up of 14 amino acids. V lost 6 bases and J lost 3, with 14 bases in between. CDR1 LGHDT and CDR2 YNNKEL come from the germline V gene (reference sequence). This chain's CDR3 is CASSFTLADTEAFF. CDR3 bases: TGTGCCAGCAGTTTTACCCTCGCGGACACTGAAGCTTTCTTT. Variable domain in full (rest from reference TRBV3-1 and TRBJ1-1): DTAVSQTPKYLVTQMGNDKSIKCEQNLGHDTMYWYKQDSKKFLKIMFSYNNKELIINETVPNRFSPKSPDKAHLNLHINSLELGDSAVYFCASSFTLADTEAFFGQGTRLTVV.

As DNA, the CDR3 is TGCAGCGTTGCCCGAAAGGTTAGCTCCTACGAGCAGTACTTC. Its translation: CSVARKVSSYEQYF. The V call is TRBV29-1, the J call TRBJ2-7; D gene unclear. Per the germline V gene, CDR1 is SQVTM and CDR2 is ANQGSEA. V lost 4 bases and J lost 0, with 13 bases in between. There are 14 residues in the CDR3.

The CDR3 DNA reads as TGTGCCTGGAGCGCGACGGGGTACGAGCAGTACTTC. This translates into CAWSATGYEQYF. The rearrangement links TRBV30 to TRBJ2-7, with a possible D match to TRBD2 (5 bases). V lost 3 bases, J lost 4 bases, and 10 bases lay in between. This CDR3 contains 12 residues. Germline assignment: CDR1 GTSNPN and CDR2 SVGIG (reference sequence).

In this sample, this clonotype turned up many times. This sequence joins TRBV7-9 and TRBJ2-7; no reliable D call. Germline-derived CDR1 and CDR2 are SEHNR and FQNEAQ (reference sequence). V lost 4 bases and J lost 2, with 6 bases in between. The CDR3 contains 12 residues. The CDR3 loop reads CASSSLPYEQYF. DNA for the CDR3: TGTGCCAGCAGCTCATTACCCTACGAGCAGTACTTC.

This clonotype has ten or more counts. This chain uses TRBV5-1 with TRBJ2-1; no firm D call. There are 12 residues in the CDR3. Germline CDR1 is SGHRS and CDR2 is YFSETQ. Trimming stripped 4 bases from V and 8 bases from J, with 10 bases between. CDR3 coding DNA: TGCGCCAGCAGCGTAGGGTTAGATGAGCAGTTCTTC. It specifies CASSVGLDEQFF. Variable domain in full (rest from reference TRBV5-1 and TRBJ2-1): KAGVTQTPRYLIKTRGQQVTLSCSPISGHRSVSWYQQTPGQGLQFLFEYFSETQRNKGNFPGRFSGRQFSNSRSEMNVSTLELGDSALYLCASSVGLDEQFFGPGTRLTVL.